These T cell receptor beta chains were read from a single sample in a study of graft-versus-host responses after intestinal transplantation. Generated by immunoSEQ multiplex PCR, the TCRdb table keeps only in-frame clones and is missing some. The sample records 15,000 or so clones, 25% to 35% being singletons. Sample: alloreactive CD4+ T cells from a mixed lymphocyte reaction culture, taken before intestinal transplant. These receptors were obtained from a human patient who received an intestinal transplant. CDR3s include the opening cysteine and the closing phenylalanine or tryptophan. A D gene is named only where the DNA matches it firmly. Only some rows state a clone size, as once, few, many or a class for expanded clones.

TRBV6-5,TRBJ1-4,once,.,CASSYRVGEKLFF,TGTGCCAGCAGTTACCGGGTTGGGGAAAAACTGTTTTTT
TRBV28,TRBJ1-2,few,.,CASSGQSAGDYGYTF,TGTGCCAGCAGTGGGCAAAGTGCTGGGGACTATGGCTACACCTTC
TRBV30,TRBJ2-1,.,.,CAWSVPPTQFF,TGTGCCTGGAGTGTACCGCCAACGCAGTTCTTC
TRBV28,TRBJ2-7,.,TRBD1,CASTEPPGQGTRGYF,TGTGCCAGCACCGAACCCCCGGGACAGGGAACTAGGGGATACTTC
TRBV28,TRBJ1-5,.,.,CASSLRGGAGLGRPQHF,TGTGCCAGCAGTTTAAGGGGGGGGGCAGGGCTCGGACGGCCCCAGCATTTT
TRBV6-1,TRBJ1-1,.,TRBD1,CASTRGRGAEAFF,TGTGCCAGCACTAGGGGGCGCGGAGCTGAAGCTTTCTTT
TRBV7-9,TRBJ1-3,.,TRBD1,CASSLEDRPRPTGNTIYF,TGTGCCAGCAGCTTAGAGGACAGGCCCCGTCCTACGGGAAACACCATATATTTT
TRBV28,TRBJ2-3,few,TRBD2,CASSFAGASDTQYF,TGTGCCAGCAGTTTTGCGGGAGCATCAGATACGCAGTATTTT
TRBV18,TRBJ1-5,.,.,CASSPEPLRSQPQHF,TGTGCCAGCTCACCAGAGCCTTTGAGGTCTCAGCCCCAGCATTTT
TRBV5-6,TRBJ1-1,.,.,CASRPEGRQGTEAFF,TGTGCCAGCAGGCCAGAGGGGCGCCAGGGCACTGAAGCTTTCTTT
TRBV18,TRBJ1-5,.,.,CASSPTRNQPQHF,TGTGCCAGCTCACCCACGCGGAATCAGCCCCAGCATTTT
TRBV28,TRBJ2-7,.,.,CASSRYEQYF,TGTGCCAGCAGTAGGTACGAGCAGTACTTC
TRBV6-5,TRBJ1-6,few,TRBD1,CASSFYGTGNNSPLHF,TGTGCCAGCAGTTTCTATGGGACAGGGAATAATTCACCCCTCCACTTT
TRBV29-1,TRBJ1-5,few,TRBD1,CSVETVDRGGQPQHF,TGCAGCGTTGAAACCGTGGACAGGGGAGGCCAGCCCCAGCATTTT
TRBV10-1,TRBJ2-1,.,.,CASSYRNEQFF,TGCGCCAGCAGCTACAGAAATGAGCAGTTCTTC
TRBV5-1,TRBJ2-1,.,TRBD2,CASSLVWTSDAHSYNEQFF,TGCGCCAGCAGCTTGGTATGGACTAGTGACGCGCATTCCTACAATGAGCAGTTCTTC
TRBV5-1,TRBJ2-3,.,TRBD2,CASSPASGITDTQYF,TGCGCCAGCAGTCCGGCTAGCGGGATCACAGATACGCAGTATTTT
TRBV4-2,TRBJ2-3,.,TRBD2,CASSQDAGGHTDTQYF,TGTGCCAGCAGCCAAGATGCGGGAGGCCATACAGATACGCAGTATTTT
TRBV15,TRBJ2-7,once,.,CATSRESDRPNYEQYF,TGTGCCACCAGCAGAGAGTCCGACAGACCCAATTACGAGCAGTACTTC
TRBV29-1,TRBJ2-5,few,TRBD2,CSGQGLAGGSETQYF,TGCAGCGGGCAAGGACTAGCGGGAGGGTCAGAGACCCAGTACTTC
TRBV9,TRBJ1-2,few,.,CASSPSISRGNYGYTF,TGTGCCAGCAGCCCCTCGATCTCGCGAGGTAACTATGGCTACACCTTC
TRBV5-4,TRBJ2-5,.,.,CASSLDGSPETQYF,TGTGCCAGCAGCTTGGACGGTTCCCCAGAGACCCAGTACTTC
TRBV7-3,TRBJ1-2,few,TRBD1,CASSSSGGAYGYTF,TGTGCCAGCAGCTCATCAGGGGGCGCCTATGGCTACACCTTC
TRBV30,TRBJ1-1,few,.,CAWSWQGWYAFF,TGTGCCTGGAGTTGGCAGGGGTGGTATGCTTTCTTT
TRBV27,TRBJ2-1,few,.,CASSSVGSNEQFF,TGTGCCAGCAGTTCGGTGGGGAGCAATGAGCAGTTCTTC
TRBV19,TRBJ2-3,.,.,CASKVQRTTDTQYF,TGTGCCAGTAAGGTCCAGCGGACCACAGATACGCAGTATTTT
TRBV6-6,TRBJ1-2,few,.,CASSLTSNYGYTF,TGTGCCAGCAGTCTAACCAGTAACTATGGCTACACCTTC
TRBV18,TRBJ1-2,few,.,CASSPQGSHYGYTF,TGTGCCAGCTCACCACAGGGTTCACACTATGGCTACACCTTC
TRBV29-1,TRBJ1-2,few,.,CSVEEGQIYSYTF,TGCAGCGTTGAAGAAGGACAAATTTATAGCTACACCTTC
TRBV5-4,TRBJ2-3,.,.,CASSLWGDPSTDTQYF,TGTGCCAGCAGCTTGTGGGGGGACCCCAGTACAGATACGCAGTATTTT
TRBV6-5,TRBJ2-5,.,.,CASSPTSLSLYF,TGTGCCAGCAGCCCAACTAGCTTATCGCTCTACTTC
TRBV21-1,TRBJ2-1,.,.,CASSKGGEREPYNEQFF,TGTGCCAGCAGCAAAGGCGGGGAGCGGGAGCCTTACAATGAGCAGTTCTTC
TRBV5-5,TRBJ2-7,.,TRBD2,CASSLASRPLAGSYEQYF,TGTGCCAGCAGCTTAGCATCTCGGCCACTAGCGGGATCCTACGAGCAGTACTTC
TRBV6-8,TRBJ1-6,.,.,CASSEGTNSPLHF,TGTGCCAGCAGTGAAGGGACCAATTCACCCCTCCACTTT
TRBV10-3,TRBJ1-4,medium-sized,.,CAISVGANEKLFF,TGTGCCATCAGTGTGGGTGCTAATGAAAAACTGTTTTTT
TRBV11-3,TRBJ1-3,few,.,CASSWGTDSSGNTIYF,TGTGCCAGCAGCTGGGGGACGGACTCCTCTGGAAACACCATATATTTT
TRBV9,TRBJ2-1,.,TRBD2,CASSASGESYNEQFF,TGTGCCAGCAGCGCGAGCGGGGAGTCCTACAATGAGCAGTTCTTC
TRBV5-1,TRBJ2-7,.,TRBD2,CASSLAGGLYEQYF,TGCGCCAGCAGCTTGGCGGGAGGTCTTTACGAGCAGTACTTC
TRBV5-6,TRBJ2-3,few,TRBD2,CASSLGLAGGQGDTQYF,TGTGCCAGCAGCTTGGGACTAGCGGGAGGGCAGGGAGATACGCAGTATTTT
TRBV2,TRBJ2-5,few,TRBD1,CAGGTGGKETQYF,TGTGCCGGAGGGACAGGGGGGAAAGAGACCCAGTACTTC
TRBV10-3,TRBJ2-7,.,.,CAINDGTYEQYF,TGTGCCATCAATGACGGAACCTACGAGCAGTACTTC
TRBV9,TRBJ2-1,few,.,CASSVSQAFYNEQFF,TGTGCCAGCAGCGTTTCTCAAGCCTTTTACAATGAGCAGTTCTTC
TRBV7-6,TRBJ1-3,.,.,CASSLSGRVPPGNTIYF,TGTGCCAGCAGCTTATCGGGGAGGGTACCCCCTGGAAACACCATATATTTT
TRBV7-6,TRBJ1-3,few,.,CASSSRVWAGGSGNTIYF,TGTGCCAGCAGCTCCCGGGTATGGGCAGGTGGTTCCGGAAACACCATATATTTT
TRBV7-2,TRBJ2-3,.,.,CASSRRDGDTQYF,TGTGCCAGCAGCAGGAGGGATGGCGATACGCAGTATTTT
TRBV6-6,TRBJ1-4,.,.,CASTNPGKLFF,TGTGCCAGCACTAACCCCGGAAAACTGTTTTTT
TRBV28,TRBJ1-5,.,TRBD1,CASSSAGGVNQPQHF,TGTGCCAGCAGTTCGGCAGGGGGAGTCAATCAGCCCCAGCATTTT
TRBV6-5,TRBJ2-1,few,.,CASSYSEDTLWHEQFF,TGTGCCAGCAGTTACTCCGAGGATACCTTATGGCATGAGCAGTTCTTC
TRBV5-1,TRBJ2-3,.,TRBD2,CASSLGTSGKNSITQYF,TGCGCCAGCAGCTTAGGGACTAGCGGGAAGAATAGTATTACGCAGTATTTT
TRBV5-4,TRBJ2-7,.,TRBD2,CASSQPSGSWYEQYF,TGTGCCAGCAGCCAACCTAGCGGGAGCTGGTACGAGCAGTACTTC
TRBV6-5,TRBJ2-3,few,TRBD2,CASSYGGLATDTQYF,TGTGCCAGCAGTTACGGGGGACTAGCCACAGATACGCAGTATTTT
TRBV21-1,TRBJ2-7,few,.,CASSPREPEYSYEQYF,TGTGCCAGCAGCCCTCGAGAGCCGGAATACTCCTACGAGCAGTACTTC
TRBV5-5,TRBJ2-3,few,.,CASSKPGDTQYF,TGTGCCAGCAGTAAGCCCGGAGATACGCAGTATTTT
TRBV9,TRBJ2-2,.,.,CASSVRAGASTGELFF,TGTGCCAGCAGCGTACGGGCAGGGGCGAGCACCGGGGAGCTGTTTTTT
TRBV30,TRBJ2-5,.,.,CAWSNTGGETQYF,TGTGCCTGGAGTAATACAGGAGGAGAGACCCAGTACTTC
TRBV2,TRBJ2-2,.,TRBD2,CASRGGYTGELFF,TGTGCCAGCAGGGGAGGGTACACCGGGGAGCTGTTTTTT
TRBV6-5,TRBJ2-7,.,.,CASRSGWLSSYEQYF,TGTGCCAGCAGATCAGGGTGGCTGAGCTCCTACGAGCAGTACTTC